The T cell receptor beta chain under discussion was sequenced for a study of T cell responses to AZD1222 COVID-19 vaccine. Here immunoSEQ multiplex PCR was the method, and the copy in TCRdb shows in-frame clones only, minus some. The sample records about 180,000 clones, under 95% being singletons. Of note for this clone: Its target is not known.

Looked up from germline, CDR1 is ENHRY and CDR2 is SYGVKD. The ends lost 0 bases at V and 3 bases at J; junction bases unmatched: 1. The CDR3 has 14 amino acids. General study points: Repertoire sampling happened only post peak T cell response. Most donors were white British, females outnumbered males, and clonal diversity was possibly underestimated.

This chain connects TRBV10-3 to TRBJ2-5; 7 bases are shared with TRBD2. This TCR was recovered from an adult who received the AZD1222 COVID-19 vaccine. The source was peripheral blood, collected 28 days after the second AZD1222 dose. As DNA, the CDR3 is TGTGCCATCAGTGAGTCGGGGGGGGAAGAGACCCAGTACTTC. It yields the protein CAISESGGEETQYF.